This T cell receptor beta chain was identified in a study of blood T cell repertoires in COVID-19. A Seattle source enrolled patients during active infection and followed them longitudinally. The V gene's germline CDR1 is SEHNR and CDR2 FQNEAQ (reference sequence). The CDR3 loop spans 17 amino acids. V lost 6 bases to trimming and J lost 4 bases; unmatched junction nucleotides: 15. Here immunoSEQ multiplex PCR was the method, and the copy in TCRdb shows in-frame clones only, minus some. The data show some 200,000 clones, almost 85% seen once. J is TRBJ1-2 and V is TRBV7-9, with 9 nucleotides matching TRBD1. The receptor comes from a woman in her seventies with COVID-19, enrolled during active disease. The sample was peripheral blood. The CDR3: CASRPYIVGTGLYGYTF. The CDR3 DNA reads TGTGCCAGCAGGCCTTACATTGTGGGGACAGGGCTCTATGGCTACACCTTC.